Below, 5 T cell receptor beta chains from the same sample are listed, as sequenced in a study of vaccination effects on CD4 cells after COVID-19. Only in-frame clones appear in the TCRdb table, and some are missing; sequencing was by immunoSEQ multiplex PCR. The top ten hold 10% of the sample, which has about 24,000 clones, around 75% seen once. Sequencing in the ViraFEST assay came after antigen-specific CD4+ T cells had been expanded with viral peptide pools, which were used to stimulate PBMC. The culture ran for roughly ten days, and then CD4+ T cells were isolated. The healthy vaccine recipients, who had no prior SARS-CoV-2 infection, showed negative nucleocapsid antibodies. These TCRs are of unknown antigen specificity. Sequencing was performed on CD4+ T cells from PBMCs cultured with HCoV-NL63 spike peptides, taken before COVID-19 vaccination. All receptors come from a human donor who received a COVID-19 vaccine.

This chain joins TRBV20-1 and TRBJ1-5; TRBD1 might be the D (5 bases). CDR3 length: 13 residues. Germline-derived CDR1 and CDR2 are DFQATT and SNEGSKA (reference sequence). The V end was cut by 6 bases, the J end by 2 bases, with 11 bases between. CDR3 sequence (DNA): TGCAGTGCCAGTGACAGTGGCAATCAGCCCCAGCATTTT. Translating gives CSASDSGNQPQHF.

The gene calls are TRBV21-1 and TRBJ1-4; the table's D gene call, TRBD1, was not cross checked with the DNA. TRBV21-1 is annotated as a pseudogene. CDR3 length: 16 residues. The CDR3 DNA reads TGTGCCAGTCAACGGGACAGGGGGATAATCTATGAAAAACTGTTTTTT. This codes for CASQRDRGIIYEKLFF.

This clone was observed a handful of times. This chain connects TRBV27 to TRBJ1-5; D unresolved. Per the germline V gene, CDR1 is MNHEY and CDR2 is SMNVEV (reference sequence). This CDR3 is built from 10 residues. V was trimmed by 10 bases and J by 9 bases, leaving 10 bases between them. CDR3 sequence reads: CATRRGPQHF. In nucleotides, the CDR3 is TGTGCCACCCGGAGAGGGCCCCAGCATTTT.

Here the CDR3 reads CASSPSRGGGNNEQFF. CDR3 in DNA: TGTGCCAGCAGTCCCTCGCGGGGAGGAGGGAATAATGAGCAGTTCTTC. V is TRBV6-2 or TRBV6-3 and J is TRBJ2-1; D perhaps matches TRBD2 (6 bases). The length of the CDR3 is 16 residues. Germline values: CDR1 MNHEY, CDR2 SVGEGT. V was cut by 5 bases and J by 7 bases, with 21 bases left in between.

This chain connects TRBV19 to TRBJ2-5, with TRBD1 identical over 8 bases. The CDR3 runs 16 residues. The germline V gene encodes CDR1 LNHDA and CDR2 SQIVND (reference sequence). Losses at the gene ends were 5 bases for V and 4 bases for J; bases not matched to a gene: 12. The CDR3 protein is CASSSGTGLSRETQYF. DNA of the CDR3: TGTGCCAGTAGTTCCGGGACAGGCTTGTCCAGAGAGACCCAGTACTTC.